One sample yielded the 3 T cell receptor beta chains listed below, sequenced in a study of tumor-infiltrating lymphocytes in primary liver carcinoma. Taking about 17-31 mg of unsorted bulk tissue, the authors co-extracted RNA and DNA. A constant-region primer primed TCR beta cDNA synthesis from 400 to 600 ng of total RNA. Construction of TCR beta libraries relied on three successive nested multiplex PCR rounds employing slightly modified ARM-PCR. TRBV1-TRBV30 forward and Cbeta reverse primers drove the first two approximately 11-cycle rounds. Each CDR3 protein gets one entry after TCRdb re-called the multiplex PCR reads with MiXCR. Seen here are around 120,000 distinct CDR3 sequences, 65% observed once, and the top ten hold approximately 9.7%. The sequenced sample was liver tumor tissue from sampling region 1. Subset described: tumor region T1, superior pole. The receptors come from a woman aged 55-70 years with primary liver carcinoma and hepatitis B virus infection.

The chain combines TRBV5-1 with TRBJ1-1, with 9 bases matching TRBD1. V gave up 1 base and J gave up 5 bases; unmatched junction bases: 6. CDR3 size: 15 residues. The germline gives CDR1 SGHRS, CDR2 YFSETQ. The CDR3 bases are TGCGCCAGCAGCTTGACACAGGGGGCTAGGACTGAAGCTTTCTTT. It codes for CASSLTQGARTEAFF.

The table lists this clonotype with many counts. The CDR3 DNA follows: TGCGCCAGCAGCTTGGCCTACAATGAGCAGTTCTTC. This encodes CASSLAYNEQFF. The genes are TRBV5-1 and TRBJ2-1; D remains unclear. CDR3 length: 12 amino acids. Trimming took off 0 bases at V and 2 bases at J, with 0 bases between the two ends. CDR1 SGHRS and CDR2 YFSETQ come from the germline V gene.

Turning to this clonotype: One end of the junction does not line up with germline, which may come from a read error. The chain couples TRBV11-1 to TRBJ2-1; D possibly corresponds to TRBD2 (6 bases). Germline CDR1 SGHAT, CDR2 FQDESV (reference sequence). This CDR3 has 14 residues. The CDR3 sequence is CASSLSAGSNEQFF. The CDR3 coding sequence is TGTGCCAGCAGCCTATCGGCGGGATCGAATGAGCAGTTTTTC.